The subject of this entry is one T cell receptor (beta chain). Antigen specificity is unknown. The data originate from a study of cytomegalovirus exposure and HLA in healthy donors. PCR amplification relied on 60 Vbeta primers (plus 13 Jbeta primers). The protocol was immunoSEQ multiplex PCR, while the TCRdb copy is restricted to in-frame clones and leaves out a portion. Among about 140,000 clones, approximately 79% were seen once, and the ten largest hold 2.5% to 3.5%. It was healthy bone marrow donors who served as donors. The CDR3 has 14 residues. The germline gives CDR1 MNHEY, CDR2 SMNVEV (reference sequence). Trimming took off 5 bases at V and 1 base at J, with 12 bases between the two ends. Notes on the study in general: TCR beta V segments were, for the most part, productive about 87% or about 30% of the time in an earlier analysis. Cytomegalovirus association was assigned to about 180 TCR beta chains.

The sequence was collected from a woman in her twenties or thirties in good health and CMV-seronegative. This chain uses TRBV27 with TRBJ2-7, with D tentatively TRBD1 (6 bases). Sequenced: PBMCs. In DNA, the CDR3 is TGTGCCAGCAGTCCCCGAGACAGGTCCTACGAGCAGTACTTC. Its protein is CASSPRDRSYEQYF.